These 16 T cell receptor beta chains share one sample of origin, sequenced in a study of T cells in localized non-small cell lung cancer. Clones were sequenced by immunoSEQ multiplex PCR, and TCRdb holds only the in-frame ones, with some missing. Among tens of thousands of clones listed, around 81% were seen once. The material sequenced was peripheral blood mononuclear cells, taken before any cancer treatment. These receptor sequences come from a male donor at least 60 years old with stage II lung adenocarcinoma.

This sequence joins TRBV30 and TRBJ2-7; D possibly corresponds to TRBD1 (6 bases). Trimming stripped 0 bases from V and 1 base from J, with 13 bases between. This CDR3 region has 15 residues. Germline values: CDR1 GTSNPN, CDR2 SVGIG (reference sequence). For the CDR3, the DNA is TGTGCCTGGAGTGTGGGGGCAACGGGATCCTACGAGCAGTACTTC. This encodes CAWSVGATGSYEQYF.

This rearrangement joins TRBV6-5 to TRBJ2-5; weak D call: TRBD2 (5 bases). This CDR3 has 15 amino acids. Germline CDR1 reads MNHEY; CDR2 reads SVGAGI. Trimming shortened V by 5 bases and J by 4 bases, and 17 bases separated the two germline ends. The CDR3, as DNA: TGTGCCAGCAGTCCCACCAGCGGAGGAAGAGAGACCCAGTACTTC. It encodes CASSPTSGGRETQYF.

The chain uses TRBV12-5 and TRBJ1-1; D unresolved. The CDR3 totals 16 residues. The germline CDR1 and CDR2 sequences are LGHNT and FRNRAP. Trimming shortened V by 0 bases and J by 6 bases, and 17 bases separated the two germline ends. The CDR3 is CASGLVLPGTRSEAFF. The CDR3 DNA sequence: TGTGCTAGTGGTTTGGTACTCCCGGGCACTAGATCTGAAGCTTTCTTT.

The chain joins TRBV30 to TRBJ1-4; D gene uncertain. CDR1 is GTSNPN, CDR2 SVGIG, per germline (reference sequence). With 2 bases removed from V and 4 bases from J, the gap between germline ends came to 8 bases. This CDR3 is built from 13 residues. This CDR3 is CAWSFTFNEKLFF. The CDR3 DNA reads TGTGCCTGGAGTTTCACCTTTAATGAAAAACTGTTTTTT.

V gene TRBV9 combines with J gene TRBJ2-7, with D tentatively TRBD1 (6 bases). With 0 bases removed from V and 4 bases from J, the gap between germline ends came to 26 bases. Germline CDR1 is SGDLS and CDR2 is YYNGEE. The CDR3 is 19 residues long. The DNA of the CDR3 is TGTGCCAGCAGCGTAGAGACAGGAACTCCCCTATGCAATCGGTACGAGCAGTACTTC. It encodes CASSVETGTPLCNRYEQYF.

This clone has just one count. The genes are TRBV4-1 and TRBJ2-3; D is undetermined. V lost 0 bases to trimming and J lost 2 bases, with 9 bases between them. Per germline, CDR1 MGHRA and CDR2 YSYEKL. CDR3 length: 15 amino acids. The CDR3 region is CASSQESMYTDTQYF. The CDR3 coding sequence is TGCGCCAGCAGCCAAGAGAGTATGTACACAGATACGCAGTATTTT.

The rearrangement joins TRBV5-5 to TRBJ1-5; 7 bases match TRBD1. This CDR3 has 15 residues. V lost 4 bases, J lost 13 bases, and 17 bases stayed unmatched. CDR1 is SGHKS and CDR2 is YYEKEE in the germline V gene (reference sequence). The CDR3 DNA is TGTGCCAGCAGCAGATGGGACAGTCTATCAGACCAACAGCATTTT. Residues: CASSRWDSLSDQQHF. Filled out from reference TRBV5-5 and TRBJ1-5, the complete variable domain reads DAGVTQSPTHLIKTRGQQVTLRCSPISGHKSVSWYQQVLGQGPQFIFQYYEKEERGRGNFPDRFSARQFPNYSSELNVNALLLGDSALYLCASSRWDSLSDQQHFGDGTRLSIL.

This chain joins TRBV4-3 and TRBJ1-1; no reliable D call. In germline, CDR1 is LGHNA, CDR2 YSLEER. The CDR3 is made up of 13 amino acids. The V end lost 4 bases, the J end lost 6 bases, and 12 bases lay between the germline ends. The CDR3, as DNA: TGCGCCAGCAGCCGCACACTTCGGGCTGAAGCTTTCTTT. Its translation is CASSRTLRAEAFF.

In this sample, this clone turned up a few times. V and J are TRBV6-1 and TRBJ2-3, with D possibly TRBD1 on 6 matching bases. Germline V gene lookup returns CDR1 MNHNS and CDR2 SASEGT. The V end lost 8 bases, the J end lost 2 bases, and 14 bases lay between the germline ends. The CDR3 covers 14 residues. This CDR3 reads CASAKGGSTDTQYF. DNA for the CDR3: TGTGCCAGCGCCAAAGGGGGATCCACAGATACGCAGTATTTT.

The DNA of the CDR3 is TGTGCCAGCCATGTTTTGGCGGGACATTACTACGAGCAGTACTTC. Residues: CASHVLAGHYYEQYF. The chain is built from TRBV5-6 and TRBJ2-7; the D call may be TRBD1 or TRBD2 (6 bases each). V lost 7 bases to trimming and J lost 3 bases, with 20 bases between them. This CDR3 is 15 amino acids long. The V gene's germline CDR1 is SGHDT and CDR2 YYEEEE.

The V call is TRBV4-3, the J call TRBJ2-7; D perhaps matches TRBD1 (5 bases). CDR1 is LGHNA, CDR2 YSLEER, per germline. CDR3 length equals 14 residues. The V gene lost 1 base and the J gene lost 2 bases, with 9 bases spanning the gap. The CDR3: CASSQGGGPYEQYF. Here the CDR3 DNA reads TGCGCCAGCAGCCAAGGGGGCGGACCCTACGAGCAGTACTTC.

On this clone itself: Other DNA sequences in this sample translate to the same CDR3. The J gene is TRBJ1-1, the V gene TRBV15; the D gene is possibly TRBD1 (5 bases). V dropped 8 bases and J dropped 1 base, with 11 bases sitting between them. CDR1 and CDR2 (germline): LNHNV, YYDKDF (reference sequence). The CDR3 loop spans 13 amino acids. CDR3 amino acids: CATRGQENTEAFF. CDR3 nucleotide sequence: TGTGCCACCCGCGGACAAGAGAACACTGAAGCTTTCTTT.

On this clone: The sample carries other DNA sequences with the same CDR3. The chain uses TRBV19 and TRBJ2-3; D gene unclear. CDR1 and CDR2 from the germline V gene are LNHDA and SQIVND (reference sequence). The CDR3 has 12 amino acids. With 6 bases removed from V and 2 bases from J, the gap between germline ends came to 6 bases. CDR3 amino acids: CASRTPTDTQYF. Here the CDR3 DNA reads TGTGCCAGTAGGACCCCCACAGATACGCAGTATTTT.

The chain employs TRBV4-2 and TRBJ1-1; the D gene is possibly TRBD1 (5 bases). CDR3 length equals 14 residues. The V end lost 2 bases, the J end lost 0 bases, and 7 bases lay between the germline ends. CDR1 and CDR2 (germline): LGHNA, YNFKEQ. CDR3 amino acids: CASSQRGMNTEAFF. In DNA form, the CDR3 reads TGTGCCAGCAGCCAAAGGGGAATGAACACTGAAGCTTTCTTT.

The V gene is TRBV14, the J gene TRBJ2-5, with 8 bases fitting TRBD2. Losses at the gene ends were 3 bases for V and 5 bases for J; bases not matched to a gene: 14. The germline V gene has CDR1 SGHDN and CDR2 FVKESK. The CDR3 spans 17 residues. The CDR3 DNA reads TGTGCCAGCAGCCACCCCCCGGCGACGGGAGGGGGGGAGACCCAGTACTTC. Translation: CASSHPPATGGGETQYF.

The chain links TRBV19 to TRBJ1-4; maybe TRBD1 (5 bases). Germline V gives CDR1 LNHDA, CDR2 SQIVND (reference sequence). V lost 3 bases and J lost 2, with 10 bases in between. The length of the CDR3 is 15 residues. CDR3 in amino acids: CASSIKQGTNEKLFF. The CDR3 DNA reads as TGTGCCAGTAGTATCAAGCAGGGCACTAATGAAAAACTGTTTTTT.